Shown below are 26 T cell receptor beta chains from a single sample sequenced in a study of blood T cell repertoires in COVID-19. The repertoire was sequenced with immunoSEQ multiplex PCR; TCRdb's copy has only in-frame clones and lacks some. The profile shows some 490,000 clones, approximately 83% of them singletons. The specimen sequenced was peripheral blood. The receptor source for this set is a human donor in a cohort sampled during active COVID-19.

The genes are TRBV5-4 and TRBJ1-1, with D tentatively TRBD1 (6 bases). V lost 1 base, J lost 4 bases, and 11 bases lay in between. The germline V gene encodes CDR1 SGHNT and CDR2 YYREEE (reference sequence). The CDR3 runs 14 residues. CDR3: CASSLQQGTTEAFF. The CDR3 DNA follows: TGTGCCAGCAGCTTGCAACAGGGAACCACTGAAGCTTTCTTT.

Only one count was recorded for this clone. This sample includes further DNA sequences coding for the same CDR3. The chain joins TRBV5-1 to TRBJ1-2; weak D call: TRBD1 (6 bases). Germline-derived CDR1 and CDR2 are SGHRS and YFSETQ. The CDR3 is made up of 13 amino acids. Deletions cut 0 bases from V and 8 bases from J, with 11 bases between. The CDR3 protein is CASSLGQGNGYTF. As DNA, the CDR3 is TGCGCCAGCAGCTTGGGGCAGGGGAACGGCTACACCTTC.

The chain uses TRBV10-3 and TRBJ2-7, with D possibly TRBD2 on 5 matching bases. Germline values: CDR1 ENHRY, CDR2 SYGVKD. The V end lost 8 bases, the J end lost 7 bases, and 15 bases lay between the germline ends. The CDR3 runs to 12 residues. The CDR3 DNA reads as TGTGCCATCGGAGGCTCGACGGGGGAGCAGTACTTC. Translating gives CAIGGSTGEQYF.

J is TRBJ2-6 and V is TRBV24-1, with 8 bases matching TRBD1. Germline assignment: CDR1 KGHDR and CDR2 SFDVKD. The V and J ends lost 4 bases and 2 bases, in that order; junction bases with no gene match: 6. The length of the CDR3 is 17 residues. The CDR3 protein is CATSESAGGPGANVLTF. Written as DNA, the CDR3 is TGTGCCACCAGTGAGTCCGCAGGGGGCCCTGGGGCCAACGTCCTGACTTTC.

The rearrangement uses TRBV19 and TRBJ1-4; 9 bases are shared with TRBD1. Germline lookup yields CDR1 LNHDA and CDR2 SQIVND (reference sequence). The CDR3 extends over 15 amino acids. Unmatched junction bases numbered 14, after V lost 4 bases and J lost 14 bases. CDR3 loop: CASSNPNRGQDWLFF. In nucleotides, the CDR3 is TGTGCCAGTAGTAATCCTAACAGGGGGCAAGATTGGCTGTTTTTT.

The chain recombines TRBV19 with TRBJ2-1; 9 bases agree with TRBD1. In germline, CDR1 is LNHDA, CDR2 SQIVND (reference sequence). CDR3 length equals 13 residues. The V segment lost 10 bases and the J segment 5 bases; nucleotides outside the gene matches: 6. CDR3 sequence reads: CATSRTGDNEQFF. The DNA for the CDR3 is TGTGCCACCTCCCGGACAGGGGACAATGAGCAGTTCTTC.

The chain uses TRBV19 and TRBJ1-5, with 9 positions matching TRBD1. Germline values: CDR1 LNHDA, CDR2 SQIVND (reference sequence). Germline trimming cut 7 bases from V and 0 bases from J; bases unmatched to any gene: 16. The CDR3 runs 19 residues. This CDR3 reads CASTPGTGNPPYSNQPQHF. Here the CDR3 DNA reads TGTGCCAGTACGCCCGGGACAGGGAATCCCCCGTATAGCAATCAGCCCCAGCATTTT.

The chain recombines TRBV5-1 with TRBJ2-7; D gene uncertain. The CDR3 contains 15 residues. CDR1 is SGHRS and CDR2 is YFSETQ in the germline V gene. V lost 0 bases and J lost 0, with 10 bases in between. The CDR3 loop reads CASSLDTADSYEQYF. The CDR3 coding sequence is TGCGCCAGCAGCTTGGATACAGCCGACTCCTACGAGCAGTACTTC.

The genes are TRBV27 and TRBJ1-2; 10 nucleotides align to TRBD1. Per germline, CDR1 MNHEY and CDR2 SMNVEV (reference sequence). V dropped 3 bases and J dropped 1; count of bases not matched to a gene: 8. The CDR3 totals 17 residues. In nucleotides, the CDR3 is TGTGCCAGCAGTTTGAAAAGGGGGACAGGGGTTAACTATGGCTACACCTTC. Protein: CASSLKRGTGVNYGYTF.

The chain is built from TRBV27 and TRBJ1-6; TRBD1 aligns across 9 bases. Germline values: CDR1 MNHEY, CDR2 SMNVEV (reference sequence). V gave up 6 bases and J gave up 9 bases; unmatched junction bases: 12. The CDR3 consists of 16 residues. The CDR3, as DNA: TGTGCCAGCAGGCGAATATCGGGACAGGGAGGTTCACCCCTCCACTTT. Its translation: CASRRISGQGGSPLHF.

This chain connects TRBV7-3 to TRBJ2-3; TRBD2 matches at 9 bases. Germline lookup yields CDR1 SGHTA and CDR2 FQGTGA. The length of the CDR3 is 17 residues. V was clipped by 2 bases and J by 1 base; unmatched bases: 7. The CDR3 nucleotides read TGTGCCAGCAGCTTAGAGGGGCTAGCGGGGCGCACAGATACGCAGTATTTT. It translates to CASSLEGLAGRTDTQYF.

The gene calls are TRBV4-3 and TRBJ1-5; D is unclear. Germline CDR1 and CDR2: LGHNA and YSLEER. This CDR3 spans 13 amino acids. Trimming left V 4 bases short and J 7 bases short, with 11 bases between. The CDR3 sequence: CASSLNGEQPQHF. CDR3 in DNA: TGCGCCAGCAGCCTAAACGGGGAGCAGCCCCAGCATTTT.

This chain connects TRBV7-2 to TRBJ2-5; TRBD1 agrees at 9 bases. In germline, CDR1 is SGHTA, CDR2 FQGNSA. Trimming cost V 5 bases and J 2 bases; bases outside gene matches: 9. This CDR3 has 16 residues. The chain's CDR3 is CASSPRSGTGQETQYF. The CDR3 DNA reads as TGTGCCAGCAGCCCCAGATCCGGGACAGGGCAAGAGACCCAGTACTTC.

V usage is TRBV7-9 and J usage is TRBJ2-2; 9 positions match TRBD2. Unmatched junction bases numbered 5, after V lost 2 bases and J lost 7 bases. The length of the CDR3 is 15 residues. Looked up from germline, CDR1 is SEHNR and CDR2 is FQNEAQ (reference sequence). CDR3 sequence (DNA): TGTGCCAGCAGCTTAACGCGGGAGGGCGTCGGGGAGCTGTTTTTT. It is translated as CASSLTREGVGELFF.

The rearrangement joins TRBV18 to TRBJ1-3; maybe TRBD1 (5 bases). Trimming stripped 1 base from V and 6 bases from J, with 13 bases between. CDR1 is KGHSH and CDR2 is LQKENI in the germline V gene. The CDR3 has 15 residues. The CDR3 coding sequence is TGTGCCAGCTCACCACGAGGACAAGACCAAAACACCATATATTTT. It translates to CASSPRGQDQNTIYF.

The rearrangement uses TRBV18 and TRBJ2-5; D possibly corresponds to TRBD1 (6 bases). The germline gives CDR1 KGHSH, CDR2 LQKENI. The V and J ends lost 5 bases and 1 base respectively, with 11 bases between them. This CDR3 has 14 residues. The DNA for the CDR3 is TGTGCCAGCTCATCCAGGGGTTTCCAAGAGACCCAGTACTTC. It translates to CASSSRGFQETQYF.

This clone was counted a single time. The rearrangement joins TRBV4-2 to TRBJ2-1; 9 positions agree with TRBD2. Per germline, CDR1 LGHNA and CDR2 YNFKEQ. The CDR3 runs 16 residues. Unmatched junction bases numbered 3, after V lost 0 bases and J lost 3 bases. Written as DNA, the CDR3 is TGTGCCAGCAGCCAAGAGACACTAGCGGGCTACAATGAGCAGTTCTTC. Amino acid sequence: CASSQETLAGYNEQFF.

V is TRBV11-3 and J is TRBJ2-7, with 9 bases matching TRBD1. CDR3 size: 15 residues. Germline V gene data show CDR1 as SGHNT and CDR2 as YENEEA. V was clipped by 5 bases and J by 5 bases; unmatched bases: 10. The chain's CDR3 is CASSLQGQGDDEQYF. For the CDR3, the DNA is TGTGCCAGCAGCCTTCAGGGACAGGGAGACGACGAGCAGTACTTC.

The rearrangement uses TRBV28 and TRBJ2-1; D is perhaps TRBD2 (6 bases). Trimming took 6 bases from V and 4 from J, leaving 22 bases between them. The CDR3 sequence is 17 residues long. The germline CDR1 and CDR2 sequences are MDHEN and SYDVKM. CDR3 residues: CASSSERDSVRYNEQFF. CDR3 nucleotide sequence: TGTGCCAGCAGCTCTGAACGGGACTCAGTAAGGTACAATGAGCAGTTCTTC.

This clone was detected a few times. CDR3 nucleotide sequence: TGTGCCAGCAGCCAACCGGGACTAGCGGGAGGGAAGGGGGAGCAGTACTTC. It is translated as CASSQPGLAGGKGEQYF. The J gene is TRBJ2-7, the V gene TRBV3-1 (or the pseudogene TRBV3-2); 16 bases map to TRBD2. V shed 2 bases and J 7 bases; nucleotides not matched to a gene: 8. The CDR3 is 17 amino acids. CDR1 and CDR2 (germline): LGHDT, YNNKEL (reference sequence).

The V gene is TRBV10-3, the J gene TRBJ2-7; TRBD2 matches at 8 bases. There are 13 residues in the CDR3. V was pared by 6 bases and J by 6 bases, with 7 bases of the junction left unmatched. The germline V gene has CDR1 ENHRY and CDR2 SYGVKD. The CDR3 sequence: CAISESGSTEQYF. For the CDR3, the DNA is TGTGCCATCAGCGAAAGCGGGAGTACCGAGCAGTACTTC.

The genes are TRBV15 and TRBJ1-5; 7 bases match TRBD1. Germline V gene sequence: CDR1 LNHNV, CDR2 YYDKDF (reference sequence). The CDR3 extends over 17 amino acids. V was clipped by 0 bases and J by 3 bases; unmatched bases: 8. This CDR3 is CATSREFTDRPNQPQHF. DNA of the CDR3: TGTGCCACCAGCAGAGAGTTTACGGACAGGCCCAATCAGCCCCAGCATTTT.

This chain joins TRBV6-2 or TRBV6-3 and TRBJ2-7, with D possibly TRBD2 on 5 matching bases. In germline, CDR1 is MNHEY, CDR2 SVGEGT. Trimming took 2 bases from V and 0 from J, leaving 20 bases between them. This CDR3 is 18 amino acids long. The CDR3 nucleotides read TGTGCCAGCAGTTACGATAATGGGCGGGCAGCGGACTCCTACGAGCAGTACTTC. Its protein is CASSYDNGRAADSYEQYF.

The rearrangement uses TRBV19 and TRBJ1-5; 7 bases map to TRBD1. The CDR3 consists of 14 residues. The V gene's germline CDR1 is LNHDA and CDR2 SQIVND (reference sequence). The V gene end was trimmed by 6 bases and the J gene end by 4 bases; junction bases not matched to a gene: 6. The chain's CDR3 is CASRQTGYNQPQHF. The CDR3 bases are TGTGCCAGTAGACAGACAGGGTATAATCAGCCCCAGCATTTT.

This clone was seen ten or more times. The chain combines TRBV6-6 with TRBJ2-1; D may be TRBD1 (6 bases). Trimming left V 2 bases short and J 9 bases short, with 14 bases between. The CDR3 is 14 amino acids. Germline V gene lookup returns CDR1 MNHNY and CDR2 SVGAGI (reference sequence). The CDR3 loop is CASSYGPQGSEQFF. CDR3 in DNA: TGTGCCAGCAGTTACGGACCACAGGGTAGTGAGCAGTTCTTC.

The chain carries TRBV2 and TRBJ2-1; 8 bases fit TRBD2. Trimming removed 6 bases from V and 10 bases from J; junction bases left unmatched: 11. Germline CDR1 and CDR2: SNHLY and FYNNEI. This CDR3 has 14 residues. CDR3 sequence reads: CASRVSGSRGEQFF. In DNA form, the CDR3 reads TGTGCCAGCAGGGTCAGCGGGAGTCGGGGGGAGCAGTTCTTC. Full variable domain (outside the CDR3, taken from reference TRBV2 and TRBJ2-1): EPEVTQTPSHQVTQMGQEVILRCVPISNHLYFYWYRQILGQKVEFLVSFYNNEISEKSEIFDDQFSVERPDGSNFTLKIRSTKLEDSAMYFCASRVSGSRGEQFFGPGTRLTVL.